This T cell receptor (beta chain) was captured in a study of OX40 agonist ivuxolimab in advanced cancers. Whole-study context: The treatment was a fully human IgG2 OX40 agonist, ivuxolimab. Dose-escalation patients had hepatocellular carcinoma, melanoma, renal cell or head and neck cancer. The study's findings and limits: Partly responding patients at 0.1-3.0 mg/kg showed some of the smallest clonal expansion.

This clone occurred a few times. What it binds is unknown. Here immunoSEQ multiplex PCR was the method, and the copy in TCRdb shows in-frame clones only, minus some. The profile shows fewer than 80,000 clones, 80% to 90% of them singletons. The V and J ends lost 5 bases and 3 bases respectively, with 8 bases between them. The CDR3 loop spans 13 amino acids. Germline CDR1 is SGHTA and CDR2 is FQGNSA. This chain uses TRBV7-2 with TRBJ1-5; D is possibly TRBD1 (5 bases). The receptor was isolated from an adult with an advanced solid tumor such as melanoma, head and neck, liver or kidney cancer. Sequencing was performed on CD4+ or CD8+ T cells sorted from blood, taken in a trial of the OX40 agonist ivuxolimab. CDR3 sequence (DNA): TGTGCCAGCAGCCTAGGGGTCAATCAGCCCCAGCATTTT. Amino acid sequence: CASSLGVNQPQHF.